The 13 T cell receptor beta chains presented below share a single source sample, sequenced in a study of beta chain features in type 1 diabetes. Every isolated RNA sample was fully reverse transcribed, so sequencing captured expressed TCRB transcripts. TCRdb keeps only in-frame clones here, not all; method: immunoSEQ multiplex PCR. The table records roughly 180,000 clones, more than 10% of them present only once. The sample taken for sequencing was central memory CD4+ T cells from blood. These receptors were taken from a woman under 30 in good health.

The chain recombines TRBV4-3 with TRBJ2-3; no clear D gene. V lost 4 bases, J lost 3 bases, and 8 bases lay in between. This CDR3 is 13 amino acids long. Germline CDR1 and CDR2: LGHNA and YSLEER. CDR3 region: CASSPSLTDTQYF. DNA for the CDR3: TGCGCCAGCAGCCCCTCGCTAACAGATACGCAGTATTTT.

This chain joins TRBV7-9 and TRBJ2-3; D unclear. Germline V gene lookup returns CDR1 SEHNR and CDR2 FQNEAQ (reference sequence). The CDR3 has 15 amino acids. V lost 2 bases and J lost 2, with 11 bases in between. The CDR3 DNA is TGTGCCAGCAGCTTATTCGACTCCTCCACAGATACGCAGTATTTT. This gives the protein CASSLFDSSTDTQYF.

This clone was seen more than once but under ten times. The chain joins TRBV29-1 to TRBJ2-7; 10 bases fit TRBD1. This CDR3 is built from 15 residues. J lost 4 bases, V lost 2 bases, and 8 bases had no gene match. CDR1 is SQVTM and CDR2 is ANQGSEA in the germline V gene. In DNA, the CDR3 is TGCAGCGTTGAAAGAGGGGACAGGGGTTTGTACGAGCAGTACTTC. Protein product: CSVERGDRGLYEQYF.

This chain joins TRBV2 and TRBJ1-4; 7 nucleotides line up with TRBD1. V was clipped by 7 bases and J by 2 bases; unmatched bases: 10. CDR1 is SNHLY, CDR2 FYNNEI, per germline. The CDR3 spans 16 residues. CDR3 in amino acids: CASNLQGMGTNEKLFF. The CDR3, as DNA: TGTGCCAGCAACCTACAGGGGATGGGGACTAATGAAAAACTGTTTTTT.

This clone was seen a few times. The chain recombines TRBV7-2 with TRBJ1-2; no definite D call. V gave up 0 bases and J gave up 4 bases, with 9 bases separating them. The CDR3 runs 14 residues. Germline-derived CDR1 and CDR2 are SGHTA and FQGNSA. The CDR3 DNA follows: TGTGCCAGCAGCTTAGCTGGAGCGAGCTATGGCTACACCTTC. Translating gives CASSLAGASYGYTF.

This clone was seen more than once but under ten times. The gene calls are TRBV7-2 and TRBJ2-1; TRBD2 matches at 8 bases. Trimming at V came to 5 bases and at J to 9 bases, leaving 6 bases not matched to a gene. CDR3 length: 13 residues. From germline, CDR1 is SGHTA and CDR2 FQGNSA. This CDR3 reads CASSPVRGGEQFF. CDR3 DNA sequence: TGTGCCAGCAGCCCTGTTCGGGGGGGTGAGCAGTTCTTC.

The rearrangement uses TRBV7-2 and TRBJ2-1; 7 bases match TRBD2. After removal of 1 base from V and 7 bases from J, the junction contained 4 bases not matched to a gene. Germline values: CDR1 SGHTA, CDR2 FQGNSA. This CDR3 has 14 amino acids. The CDR3 here is CASSLGGRTNEQFF. CDR3 DNA sequence: TGTGCCAGCAGCTTAGGCGGGAGAACAAATGAGCAGTTCTTC.

V and J are TRBV7-2 and TRBJ2-5; D is undetermined. The CDR3 length is 14 residues. CDR1 SGHTA and CDR2 FQGNSA come from the germline V gene. V was clipped by 0 bases and J by 1 base, with 6 bases between them. The CDR3 DNA is TGTGCCAGCAGCTTAGCGCTTAGCCAAGAGACCCAGTACTTC. Protein: CASSLALSQETQYF.

This rearrangement joins TRBV13 to TRBJ1-2; no clear D gene. The germline V gene encodes CDR1 PRHDT and CDR2 FYEKMQ (reference sequence). CDR3 length: 13 amino acids. V gave up 3 bases and J gave up 8 bases, with 13 bases separating them. Here the CDR3 reads CASSFRGINGYTF. DNA for the CDR3: TGTGCCAGCAGCTTCCGAGGGATTAACGGCTACACCTTC.

The V call is TRBV2, the J call TRBJ2-5, with D possibly TRBD1 on 6 matching bases. The ends were cut back, 6 bases at V and 5 bases at J, with 13 bases in the middle. The CDR3 is 13 amino acids. CDR1 is SNHLY, CDR2 FYNNEI, per germline. CDR3 region: CASSYDRRETQYF. CDR3 coding DNA: TGTGCCAGCAGCTACGACAGGCGGGAGACCCAGTACTTC.

This chain joins TRBV2 and TRBJ2-7; 8 bases are shared with TRBD2. Trimming took 2 bases from V and 6 from J; bases not matched to a gene: 12. The CDR3 extends over 16 amino acids. Per the germline V gene, CDR1 is SNHLY and CDR2 is FYNNEI. The CDR3 sequence: CASSERGGLDVSEQYF. CDR3 bases: TGTGCCAGCAGTGAACGTGGGGGACTAGATGTCTCCGAGCAGTACTTC. Drawing the rest from reference TRBV2 and TRBJ2-7, the complete variable domain is EPEVTQTPSHQVTQMGQEVILRCVPISNHLYFYWYRQILGQKVEFLVSFYNNEISEKSEIFDDQFSVERPDGSNFTLKIRSTKLEDSAMYFCASSERGGLDVSEQYFGPGTRLTVT.

This clone occurred a few times. The chain joins TRBV7-9 to TRBJ1-2, with D possibly being TRBD1 (6 bases). This CDR3 comprises 15 residues. CDR1 is SEHNR and CDR2 is FQNEAQ in the germline V gene (reference sequence). V dropped 1 base and J dropped 1 base, with 10 bases sitting between them. The CDR3 region has the DNA TGTGCCAGCAGCTTAGGGACAGCTAATAACTATGGCTACACCTTC. This codes for CASSLGTANNYGYTF.

This clone was detected a few times. The J gene is TRBJ2-7, the V gene TRBV19, with D possibly TRBD2 on 6 matching bases. CDR1 is LNHDA and CDR2 is SQIVND in the germline V gene (reference sequence). The CDR3 runs 12 residues. Trimming stripped 10 bases from V and 7 bases from J, with 17 bases between. CDR3 region: CATPFGGNEQYF. CDR3 DNA sequence: TGTGCCACGCCCTTTGGGGGGAATGAGCAGTACTTC. The whole variable domain, filled in from reference TRBV19 and TRBJ2-7, reads DGGITQSPKYLFRKEGQNVTLSCEQNLNHDAMYWYRQDPGQGLRLIYYSQIVNDFQKGDIAEGYSVSREKKESFPLTVTSAQKNPTAFYLCATPFGGNEQYFGPGTRLTVT.